The rows below give T cell receptor beta chains drawn from one sample of a study of cytomegalovirus exposure and HLA in healthy donors. Method: immunoSEQ multiplex PCR; TCRdb's copy keeps in-frame clones and lacks some. The sample has 260,000 or so clones, approximately 87% seen once; the top ten hold 2% to 3%. Sequenced input: PBMCs. These receptor sequences come from a man younger than 35 in good health and CMV-seronegative. Each CDR3 is given with its conserved first and last residue. A D gene is named only where the DNA matches it firmly. Where a row states a size, it is once, few, many or the class of an expanded clone; other rows omit it.

CDR3 length: 16
D gene: NA
J gene: TRBJ2-7
clone size: few
V gene: TRBV7-9
CDR3 DNA: TGTGCCAGCAGCTTAGGGAGCAGGGGCGTTGCCTACGAGCAGTACTTC
CDR3 protein: CASSLGSRGVAYEQYF

CDR3 length: 15
D gene: NA
J gene: TRBJ2-1
clone size: NA
V gene: TRBV13
CDR3 DNA: TGTGCCAGCAGCTTAGGGTGGGAGCGCCTAAATGAGCAGTTCTTC
CDR3 protein: CASSLGWERLNEQFF

CDR3 length: 14
D gene: TRBD1
J gene: TRBJ2-7
clone size: NA
V gene: TRBV4-1
CDR3 DNA: TGCGCCAGCAGCCCCAGACAGGGGCACGACGAGCAGTACTTC
CDR3 protein: CASSPRQGHDEQYF

CDR3 length: 14
D gene: NA
J gene: TRBJ2-3
clone size: once
V gene: TRBV9
CDR3 DNA: TGTGCCAGCAGCGTCGGCCCGGGGTCAGATACGCAGTATTTT
CDR3 protein: CASSVGPGSDTQYF

CDR3 length: 13
D gene: NA
J gene: TRBJ2-7
clone size: NA
V gene: TRBV18
CDR3 DNA: TGTGCCAGCTCACCACCACAGGGCGGCGAGCAGTACTTC
CDR3 protein: CASSPPQGGEQYF

CDR3 length: 14
D gene: NA
J gene: TRBJ2-7
clone size: NA
V gene: TRBV2
CDR3 DNA: TGTGCCAGCCCTGCAATAGCTCCACCCTACGAGCAGTACTTC
CDR3 protein: CASPAIAPPYEQYF

CDR3 length: 19
D gene: TRBD1
J gene: TRBJ2-1
clone size: once
V gene: TRBV9
CDR3 DNA: TGTGCCAGCAGCGTACTAGGACAGGGGGCCGGGGGCCCCTACAATGAGCAGTTCTTC
CDR3 protein: CASSVLGQGAGGPYNEQFF

CDR3 length: 17
D gene: NA
J gene: TRBJ1-2
clone size: NA
V gene: TRBV28
CDR3 DNA: TGTGCCAGCAGGGCCGGCGACAGCTCCTACCCAGACTATGGCTACACCTTC
CDR3 protein: CASRAGDSSYPDYGYTF

CDR3 length: 13
D gene: TRBD2
J gene: TRBJ2-7
clone size: NA
V gene: TRBV7-9
CDR3 DNA: TGTGCCAGCAGCCTCAGACTAGCGGGAAATCAGTACTTC
CDR3 protein: CASSLRLAGNQYF

CDR3 length: 14
D gene: TRBD2
J gene: TRBJ2-3
clone size: NA
V gene: TRBV2
CDR3 DNA: TGTGCCAGCTTAGGCGGGGGGGCTGCAGATACGCAGTATTTT
CDR3 protein: CASLGGGAADTQYF

CDR3 length: 15
D gene: TRBD2
J gene: TRBJ2-7
clone size: NA
V gene: TRBV13
CDR3 DNA: TGTGCCAGCACTAACCGGCTAGCGGGAGAATACGAGCAGTACTTC
CDR3 protein: CASTNRLAGEYEQYF

CDR3 length: 14
D gene: NA
J gene: TRBJ1-2
clone size: once
V gene: TRBV6-4
CDR3 DNA: TGTGCCAGCAGTACCGGTACAGAGAACTATGGCTACACCTTC
CDR3 protein: CASSTGTENYGYTF

CDR3 length: 16
D gene: TRBD1
J gene: TRBJ1-2
clone size: NA
V gene: TRBV10-2
CDR3 DNA: TGCGCCAGCAGTGGACAGGGTGACCCTGCTAACTATGGCTACACCTTC
CDR3 protein: CASSGQGDPANYGYTF

CDR3 length: 16
D gene: NA
J gene: TRBJ2-7
clone size: NA
V gene: TRBV4-3
CDR3 DNA: TGCGCCAGCAGCCAAGACGAGACACCCAGCTCCTACGAGCAGTACTTC
CDR3 protein: CASSQDETPSSYEQYF

CDR3 length: 14
D gene: NA
J gene: TRBJ2-7
clone size: NA
V gene: TRBV27
CDR3 DNA: TGTGCCAGCAGTTTATCAGGGGTATCCTACGAGCAGTACTTC
CDR3 protein: CASSLSGVSYEQYF

CDR3 length: 14
D gene: NA
J gene: TRBJ2-1
clone size: NA
V gene: TRBV4-2
CDR3 DNA: TGTGCCAGCAGCCAATCACTAGCTGCGGATGAGCAGTTCTTC
CDR3 protein: CASSQSLAADEQFF

CDR3 length: 16
D gene: TRBD2
J gene: TRBJ2-3
clone size: NA
V gene: TRBV5-1
CDR3 DNA: TGCGCCAGCAGCTTGGAGGGGACTAGCGGGACAGATACGCAGTATTTT
CDR3 protein: CASSLEGTSGTDTQYF

CDR3 length: 13
D gene: NA
J gene: TRBJ1-2
clone size: NA
V gene: TRBV18
CDR3 DNA: TGTGCCAGCTCACACGACAGGACAAGGGGCTACACCTTC
CDR3 protein: CASSHDRTRGYTF

CDR3 length: 16
D gene: TRBD1
J gene: TRBJ1-2
clone size: NA
V gene: TRBV4-3
CDR3 DNA: TGCGCCAGCAGCCAAGATAGCAGGACAGGGGGCGAGGGCTACACCTTC
CDR3 protein: CASSQDSRTGGEGYTF

CDR3 length: 15
D gene: TRBD2
J gene: TRBJ2-7
clone size: once
V gene: TRBV5-1
CDR3 DNA: TGCGCCAGCAGCTCCGGACTAGCGGGGCACTACGAGCAGTACTTC
CDR3 protein: CASSSGLAGHYEQYF